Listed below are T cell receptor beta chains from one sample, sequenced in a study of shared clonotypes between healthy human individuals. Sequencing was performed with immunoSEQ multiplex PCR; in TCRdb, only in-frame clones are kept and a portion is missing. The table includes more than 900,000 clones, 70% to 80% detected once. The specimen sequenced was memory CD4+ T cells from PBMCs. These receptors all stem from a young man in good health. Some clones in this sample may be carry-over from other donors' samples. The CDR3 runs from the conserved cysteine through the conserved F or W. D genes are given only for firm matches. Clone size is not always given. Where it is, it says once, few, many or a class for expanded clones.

cdr3_nt: TGTGCCAGCAGCCAAGGAATCAGGGGCTCCTATGGCTACACCTTC
cdr3_aa: CASSQGIRGSYGYTF
clone_size: NA
v_call: TRBV4-2
d_call: NA
j_call: TRBJ1-2

cdr3_nt: TGTGCCAGCAGCCCCGGGGGGACCACTGAAGCTTTCTTT
cdr3_aa: CASSPGGTTEAFF
clone_size: few
v_call: TRBV7-8
d_call: NA
j_call: TRBJ1-1

cdr3_nt: TGTGCCACCAGCAGGCGGGACCAATACAATGAGCAGTTCTTC
cdr3_aa: CATSRRDQYNEQFF
clone_size: NA
v_call: TRBV15
d_call: NA
j_call: TRBJ2-1

cdr3_nt: TGTGCCAGCTCACCGGGACAGACGAATGAAAAACTGTTTTTT
cdr3_aa: CASSPGQTNEKLFF
clone_size: few
v_call: TRBV18
d_call: TRBD1
j_call: TRBJ1-4

cdr3_nt: TGTGCCAGTAGTGGCAGGAGCTCCTACAATGAGCAGTTCTTC
cdr3_aa: CASSGRSSYNEQFF
clone_size: few
v_call: TRBV19
d_call: NA
j_call: TRBJ2-1

cdr3_nt: TGTGCCAGCAGCGTAAGTACTAGCGGGAGGGGCGAGCAGTACTTC
cdr3_aa: CASSVSTSGRGEQYF
clone_size: NA
v_call: TRBV9
d_call: TRBD2
j_call: TRBJ2-7

cdr3_nt: TGTGCCAGCAGTTTAGGACAGGGCCCTTGGTCCACTGAAGCTTTCTTT
cdr3_aa: CASSLGQGPWSTEAFF
clone_size: NA
v_call: TRBV28
d_call: TRBD1
j_call: TRBJ1-1

cdr3_nt: TGTGCCAGCAGCACTGGGACAGGGGAGCACTATGGCTACACCTTC
cdr3_aa: CASSTGTGEHYGYTF
clone_size: NA
v_call: TRBV5-6
d_call: TRBD1
j_call: TRBJ1-2

cdr3_nt: TGTGCCAGCTCACTGCAGGGGACTAGAACCTACAATGAGCAGTTCTTC
cdr3_aa: CASSLQGTRTYNEQFF
clone_size: NA
v_call: TRBV18
d_call: TRBD2
j_call: TRBJ2-1

cdr3_nt: TGTGCAAGTCCCCTTTTAGAGCGCAGGGGATGGAAGACCCAGTACTTC
cdr3_aa: CASPLLERRGWKTQYF
clone_size: NA
v_call: TRBV12-2
d_call: NA
j_call: TRBJ2-5

cdr3_nt: TGTGCCAGCAGCTTCATGGAGGGGGATACGCGGTATTTT
cdr3_aa: CASSFMEGDTRYF
clone_size: few
v_call: TRBV7-2
d_call: NA
j_call: TRBJ2-3

cdr3_nt: TGTGCCAGCGCCAGGGGGGTGTCGGATTCACCCCTCCACTTT
cdr3_aa: CASARGVSDSPLHF
clone_size: NA
v_call: TRBV18
d_call: TRBD1
j_call: TRBJ1-6

cdr3_nt: TGTGCCAGCAGCTTAGATCCGGGGTCAGGAAACACCATATATTTT
cdr3_aa: CASSLDPGSGNTIYF
clone_size: few
v_call: TRBV7-2
d_call: NA
j_call: TRBJ1-3

cdr3_nt: TGCGCCAGCAGCCCAAGACAGGGGTCAACAGATACGCAGTATTTT
cdr3_aa: CASSPRQGSTDTQYF
clone_size: NA
v_call: TRBV5-1
d_call: TRBD1
j_call: TRBJ2-3

cdr3_nt: TGTGCCAGCAGTTACTCATGGCGAGGAGCCAACGTCCTGACTTTC
cdr3_aa: CASSYSWRGANVLTF
clone_size: few
v_call: TRBV6-5
d_call: NA
j_call: TRBJ2-6

cdr3_nt: TGTGCCAGCAGCTTGGGGGGAGTTGAGGGCTATTCCTATGGCTACACCTTC
cdr3_aa: CASSLGGVEGYSYGYTF
clone_size: NA
v_call: TRBV5-5
d_call: NA
j_call: TRBJ1-2

cdr3_nt: TGTGCCATACAAGGGACTAGCGGGGCCTACGAGCAGTACTTC
cdr3_aa: CAIQGTSGAYEQYF
clone_size: NA
v_call: TRBV30
d_call: TRBD2
j_call: TRBJ2-7

cdr3_nt: TGCGCCAGCAGCTTGGATCTAGCGGGAGGGAGCTTGGGGACCCAGTACTTC
cdr3_aa: CASSLDLAGGSLGTQYF
clone_size: NA
v_call: TRBV5-1
d_call: TRBD2
j_call: TRBJ2-5

cdr3_nt: TGTGCCAGCAGCGTAGGTCGGGACCCTCCTCAAGAGACCCAGTACTTC
cdr3_aa: CASSVGRDPPQETQYF
clone_size: NA
v_call: TRBV9
d_call: NA
j_call: TRBJ2-5

cdr3_nt: TGTGCCAGCAGAGACGGACAGGGTCTCTCCTACGAGCAGTACTTC
cdr3_aa: CASRDGQGLSYEQYF
clone_size: NA
v_call: TRBV6-5
d_call: TRBD1
j_call: TRBJ2-7

cdr3_nt: TGTGCCAGCAGCCGGAGTAGCGGGAGGGCGGATACGCAGTATTTT
cdr3_aa: CASSRSSGRADTQYF
clone_size: NA
v_call: TRBV14
d_call: TRBD2
j_call: TRBJ2-3

cdr3_nt: TGTGCCAGCAGCCAAGAATGGCTAGATCGTGAGCAGTTCTTC
cdr3_aa: CASSQEWLDREQFF
clone_size: NA
v_call: TRBV4-2
d_call: NA
j_call: TRBJ2-1

cdr3_nt: TGTGCCAGCAGGGGGCAACCTTACACTGAAGCTTTCTTT
cdr3_aa: CASRGQPYTEAFF
clone_size: NA
v_call: TRBV6-5
d_call: NA
j_call: TRBJ1-1

cdr3_nt: TGTGCCAGCAAGGCCGCACCGGAGGGCTACACCTTC
cdr3_aa: CASKAAPEGYTF
clone_size: NA
v_call: TRBV28
d_call: NA
j_call: TRBJ1-2

cdr3_nt: TGTGCTAGTGGTTTGGCACCTTTGGACAGACTCTACGAGCAGTACTTC
cdr3_aa: CASGLAPLDRLYEQYF
clone_size: NA
v_call: TRBV12-5
d_call: NA
j_call: TRBJ2-7

cdr3_nt: TGTGCCAGCAGCCAAGGGGACAGGAGGGGCACTGAAGCTTTCTTT
cdr3_aa: CASSQGDRRGTEAFF
clone_size: NA
v_call: TRBV4-2
d_call: TRBD1
j_call: TRBJ1-1

cdr3_nt: TGTGCCAGCAGGCGGGACTGGCGGAACAATGAGCAGTTCTTC
cdr3_aa: CASRRDWRNNEQFF
clone_size: NA
v_call: TRBV2
d_call: NA
j_call: TRBJ2-1

cdr3_nt: TGTGCCAGCAGGGGGCAGGGGGCTGGGGACTATGGCTACACCTTC
cdr3_aa: CASRGQGAGDYGYTF
clone_size: NA
v_call: TRBV28
d_call: TRBD1
j_call: TRBJ1-2

cdr3_nt: TGCAGCGTTGGTTGGTCGAATGAAAAACTGTTTTTT
cdr3_aa: CSVGWSNEKLFF
clone_size: NA
v_call: TRBV29-1
d_call: NA
j_call: TRBJ1-4